Listed below are T cell receptor beta chains from one sample, sequenced in a study of blood T cell repertoires in COVID-19. Profiling relied on immunoSEQ multiplex PCR, and the TCRdb table lists in-frame clones only, not all of them. The sample has hundreds of thousands of clones, approximately 90% seen once. Sample: peripheral blood. All receptors derive from a woman in her twenties or thirties with active or convalescent COVID-19. Both conserved end residues are part of each CDR3. A D gene is named only where the DNA matches it firmly. Clone size, where shown, is once, few, many, or a class for clones that have expanded.

>TRBV6-5|NA|TRBD1|TRBJ2-3
CASSFGDRGADTQYF
TGTGCCAGCAGTTTTGGGGACAGGGGCGCAGATACGCAGTATTTT
>TRBV19|NA|TRBD1|TRBJ1-5
CASRGQVNQPQHF
TGTGCCAGTAGGGGACAGGTCAATCAGCCCCAGCATTTT
>TRBV2|NA|TRBD1|TRBJ2-1
CASIPEGQGADEQFF
TGTGCCAGCATCCCGGAGGGACAGGGGGCGGATGAGCAGTTCTTC
>TRBV4-2|NA|TRBD2|TRBJ2-1
CASSQDPGEGPNEQFF
TGTGCCAGCAGCCAAGATCCGGGGGAGGGCCCGAATGAGCAGTTCTTC
>TRBV27|NA|TRBD2|TRBJ2-2
CASSLAGVAGELFF
TGTGCCAGCAGTTTGGCGGGAGTGGCCGGGGAGCTGTTTTTT
>TRBV10-1|NA|NA|TRBJ2-1
CASSDDPTRYNEQFF
TGCGCCAGCAGTGATGACCCTACGAGGTACAATGAGCAGTTCTTC
>TRBV11-2|once|TRBD1|TRBJ2-3
CASSTRQGGTDTQYF
TGTGCCAGCAGCACCCGACAGGGGGGCACAGATACGCAGTATTTT
>TRBV11-2|NA|NA|TRBJ2-7
CASSFSPGSYEQYF
TGTGCCAGCAGCTTTAGTCCAGGGTCCTACGAGCAGTACTTC
>TRBV6-2/TRBV6-3|once|NA|TRBJ2-4
CASSYWGGARETKNIQYF
TGTGCCAGCAGTTACTGGGGGGGCGCCCGTGAAACCAAAAACATTCAGTACTTC
>TRBV6-2/TRBV6-3|NA|TRBD1|TRBJ1-2
CASSYSSGGEIGYTF
TGTGCCAGCAGTTACAGTTCAGGGGGCGAAATTGGCTACACCTTC
>TRBV6-2/TRBV6-3|NA|TRBD2|TRBJ2-1
CASSYTSGGSYNEQFF
TGTGCCAGCAGTTACACCTCGGGGGGTTCCTACAATGAGCAGTTCTTC
>TRBV6-5|NA|NA|TRBJ2-7
CASSYSQGVYEQYF
TGTGCCAGCAGTTATTCACAGGGCGTGTACGAGCAGTACTTC
>TRBV5-1|NA|TRBD1|TRBJ1-5
CASSSGGMDQPQHF
TGCGCCAGCAGCTCAGGGGGCATGGATCAGCCCCAGCATTTT
>TRBV25-1|NA|NA|TRBJ2-5
CASSGDSQETQYF
TGTGCCAGCAGTGGAGACTCACAAGAGACCCAGTACTTC
>TRBV4-1|few|NA|TRBJ1-1
CASSQVFTRQDRKAFF
TGCGCCAGCAGCCAAGTATTCACACGACAGGACCGGAAAGCTTTCTTT
>TRBV2|NA|NA|TRBJ2-1
CASRGGYNEQFF
TGTGCCAGCAGGGGCGGGTACAATGAGCAGTTCTTC
>TRBV19|NA|NA|TRBJ2-1
CASSANTNHNEQFF
TGTGCCAGTAGCGCAAACACCAACCACAATGAGCAGTTCTTC
>TRBV7-7|NA|NA|TRBJ1-1
CASSMDRNTEAFF
TGTGCCAGCAGCATGGACAGAAACACTGAAGCTTTCTTT
>TRBV11-1|NA|NA|TRBJ2-1
CASSWDWNNEQFF
TGTGCCAGCAGCTGGGACTGGAACAATGAGCAGTTCTTC
>TRBV10-3|once|NA|TRBJ2-3
CAISDEGGRPDTQYF
TGTGCCATCAGTGATGAGGGGGGGCGCCCAGATACGCAGTATTTT
>TRBV18|once|TRBD1|TRBJ2-1
CASSSGQGVPYNEQFF
TGTGCCAGCTCTTCCGGACAGGGGGTACCCTACAATGAGCAGTTCTTC
>TRBV18|NA|NA|TRBJ2-5
CASSPLPQALEETQYF
TGTGCCAGCTCACCACTCCCGCAGGCCCTTGAAGAGACCCAGTACTTC
>TRBV6-6|NA|NA|TRBJ1-6
CASTGSYDSPLHF
TGTGCCAGCACCGGGAGCTACGATTCACCCCTCCACTTT
>TRBV12-3/TRBV12-4|NA|NA|TRBJ1-1
CASSLRGTEAFF
TGTGCCAGCAGTTTAAGGGGCACTGAAGCTTTCTTT
>TRBV7-2|NA|TRBD1|TRBJ1-4
CASSPQGTGWSGKLFF
TGTGCCAGCAGCCCCCAAGGGACAGGGTGGAGTGGGAAACTGTTTTTT
>TRBV27|few|TRBD1|TRBJ1-2
CASSRGQGWAGGYGYTF
TGTGCCAGCAGTAGAGGACAGGGGTGGGCTGGTGGCTATGGCTACACCTTC